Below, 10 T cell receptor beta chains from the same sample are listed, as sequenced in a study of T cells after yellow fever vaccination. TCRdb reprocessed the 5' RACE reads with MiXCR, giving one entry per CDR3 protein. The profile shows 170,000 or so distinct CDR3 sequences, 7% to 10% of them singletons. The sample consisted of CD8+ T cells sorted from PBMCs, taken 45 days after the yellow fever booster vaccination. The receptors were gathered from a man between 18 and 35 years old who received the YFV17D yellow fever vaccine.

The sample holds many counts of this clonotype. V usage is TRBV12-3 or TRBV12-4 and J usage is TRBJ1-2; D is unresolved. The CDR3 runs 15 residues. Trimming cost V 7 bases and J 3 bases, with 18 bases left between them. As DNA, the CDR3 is TGTGCCAGCACTCCAACCGAGAGGATCGACTATGGCTACACCTTC. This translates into CASTPTERIDYGYTF.

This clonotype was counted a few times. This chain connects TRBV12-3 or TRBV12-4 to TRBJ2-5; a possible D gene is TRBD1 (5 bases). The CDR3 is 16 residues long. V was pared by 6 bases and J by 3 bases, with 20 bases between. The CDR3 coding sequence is TGTGCCAGCAGCCTATCGGGCCTGGGGCCTGAAGAGACCCAGTACTTC. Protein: CASSLSGLGPEETQYF.

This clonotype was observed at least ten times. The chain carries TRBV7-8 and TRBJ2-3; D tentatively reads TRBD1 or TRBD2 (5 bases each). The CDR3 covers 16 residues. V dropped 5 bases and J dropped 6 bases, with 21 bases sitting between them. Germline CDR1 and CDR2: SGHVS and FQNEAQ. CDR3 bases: TGTGCCAGCAGCATGGGATACACCGGGACCCTGGATACGCAGTATTTT. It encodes CASSMGYTGTLDTQYF.

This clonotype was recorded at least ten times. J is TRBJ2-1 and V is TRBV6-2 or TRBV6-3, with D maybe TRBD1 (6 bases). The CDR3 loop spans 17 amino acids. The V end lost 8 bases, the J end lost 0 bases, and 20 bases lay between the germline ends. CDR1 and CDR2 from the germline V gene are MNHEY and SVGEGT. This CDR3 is CASLGIQDSYSYNEQFF. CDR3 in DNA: TGTGCCAGCCTTGGGATTCAGGACAGCTACTCCTACAATGAGCAGTTCTTC.

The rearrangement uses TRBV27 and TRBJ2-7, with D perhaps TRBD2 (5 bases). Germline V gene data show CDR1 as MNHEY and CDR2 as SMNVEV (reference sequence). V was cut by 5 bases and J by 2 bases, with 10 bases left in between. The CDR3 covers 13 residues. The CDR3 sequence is CASSPLGAYEQYV. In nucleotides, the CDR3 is TGTGCCAGCAGTCCCCTCGGGGCCTACGAGCAGTACGTC.

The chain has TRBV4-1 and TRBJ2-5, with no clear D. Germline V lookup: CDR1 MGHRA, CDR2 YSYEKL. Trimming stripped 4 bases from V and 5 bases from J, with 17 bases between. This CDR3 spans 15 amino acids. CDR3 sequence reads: CASSPRPLVGETQYF. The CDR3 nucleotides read TGCGCCAGCAGCCCCCGCCCGCTGGTGGGGGAGACCCAGTACTTC.

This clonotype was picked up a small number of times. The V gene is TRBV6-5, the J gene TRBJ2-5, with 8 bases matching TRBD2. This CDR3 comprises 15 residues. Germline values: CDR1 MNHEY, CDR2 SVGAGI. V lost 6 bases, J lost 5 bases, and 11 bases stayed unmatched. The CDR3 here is CASRVEAGDEETQYF. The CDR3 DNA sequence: TGTGCCAGCAGGGTCGAAGCGGGGGATGAGGAGACCCAGTACTTC.

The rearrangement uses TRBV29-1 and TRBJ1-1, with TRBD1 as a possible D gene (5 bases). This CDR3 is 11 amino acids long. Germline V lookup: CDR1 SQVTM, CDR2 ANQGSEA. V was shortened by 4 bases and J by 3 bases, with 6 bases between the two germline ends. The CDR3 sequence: CSVGGDTEAFF. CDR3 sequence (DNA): TGCAGCGTTGGGGGCGACACTGAAGCTTTCTTT.

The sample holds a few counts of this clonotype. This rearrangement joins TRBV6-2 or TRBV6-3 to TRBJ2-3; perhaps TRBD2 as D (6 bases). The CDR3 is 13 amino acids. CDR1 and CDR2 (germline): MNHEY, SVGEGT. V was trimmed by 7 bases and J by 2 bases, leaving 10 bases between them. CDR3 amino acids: CASNGGITDTQYF. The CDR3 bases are TGTGCCAGCAATGGGGGGATCACAGATACGCAGTATTTT.

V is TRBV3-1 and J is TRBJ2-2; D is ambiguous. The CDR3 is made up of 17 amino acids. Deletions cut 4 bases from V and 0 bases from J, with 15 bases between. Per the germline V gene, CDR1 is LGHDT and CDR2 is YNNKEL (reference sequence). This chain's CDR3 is CASSLPHRFANTGELFF. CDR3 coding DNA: TGTGCCAGCAGCCTCCCCCACAGATTTGCGAACACCGGGGAGCTGTTTTTT.